This is a list of T cell receptor beta chains from one sample in a study of OX40 agonist ivuxolimab in advanced cancers. Data came from immunoSEQ multiplex PCR; TCRdb stores just in-frame clones and leaves some out. The sample shows about 17,000 clones, roughly 90% of them seen only once. Material: CD4+ or CD8+ T cells sorted from blood, obtained in a trial of the OX40 agonist ivuxolimab. All receptors come from an adult with an advanced solid tumor such as melanoma, head and neck, liver or kidney cancer. Both conserved end residues are part of each CDR3. Fields, in order: CDR3 protein, CDR3 DNA, D gene, V gene, J gene, clone size. D genes are given only for firm matches. For some rows the clone size is stated as once, few or many, or as a class when expanded; others skip it.

cdr3_aa: CASSEEMVYNEQFF; cdr3_nt: TGTGCCAGCAGTGAAGAGATGGTTTACAATGAGCAGTTCTTC; d_call: NA; v_call: TRBV6-5; j_call: TRBJ2-1; clone_size: NA
cdr3_aa: CATSRVPGAATGELFF; cdr3_nt: TGTGCCACCAGCAGAGTTCCAGGGGCGGCCACCGGGGAGCTGTTTTTT; d_call: NA; v_call: TRBV15; j_call: TRBJ2-2; clone_size: NA
cdr3_aa: CASSFRQGILNEQFF; cdr3_nt: TGCGCCAGCAGCTTCCGACAGGGGATACTCAATGAGCAGTTCTTC; d_call: TRBD1; v_call: TRBV5-1; j_call: TRBJ2-1; clone_size: NA
cdr3_aa: CASSVDRGRGMNTEAFF; cdr3_nt: TGTGCCAGCAGCGTAGACAGGGGACGTGGGATGAACACTGAAGCTTTCTTT; d_call: TRBD1; v_call: TRBV9; j_call: TRBJ1-1; clone_size: once
cdr3_aa: CASSLLGGAYEQYF; cdr3_nt: TGTGCCAGCAGTTTATTGGGGGGTGCCTACGAGCAGTACTTC; d_call: NA; v_call: TRBV27; j_call: TRBJ2-7; clone_size: NA
cdr3_aa: CAIRPGQDNEKLFF; cdr3_nt: TGTGCCATCAGGCCGGGACAGGATAATGAAAAACTGTTTTTT; d_call: TRBD1; v_call: TRBV10-3; j_call: TRBJ1-4; clone_size: NA
cdr3_aa: CASSLRNRGLRNEKLFF; cdr3_nt: TGTGCCAGCAGCCTCCGGAACAGGGGCTTAAGAAATGAAAAACTGTTTTTT; d_call: TRBD1; v_call: TRBV7-8; j_call: TRBJ1-4; clone_size: NA
cdr3_aa: CASNIDPGTPSYEQYF; cdr3_nt: TGTGCCAGCAACATAGACCCCGGGACACCTTCCTACGAGCAGTACTTC; d_call: NA; v_call: TRBV6-6; j_call: TRBJ2-7; clone_size: NA
cdr3_aa: CATSRDDTDTYEQYF; cdr3_nt: TGTGCCACCAGCAGAGATGATACAGATACCTACGAGCAGTACTTC; d_call: NA; v_call: TRBV15; j_call: TRBJ2-7; clone_size: once
cdr3_aa: CASSLGAGSNQPQHF; cdr3_nt: TGTGCCAGCAGCTTAGGGGCAGGTAGCAATCAGCCCCAGCATTTT; d_call: NA; v_call: TRBV7-6; j_call: TRBJ1-5; clone_size: few
cdr3_aa: CASSGGGREQYF; cdr3_nt: TGTGCCAGCAGTGGGGGGGGGCGAGAGCAGTACTTC; d_call: NA; v_call: TRBV27; j_call: TRBJ2-7; clone_size: NA
cdr3_aa: CASSPTPLDTQYF; cdr3_nt: TGCGCCAGCAGCCCTACTCCACTGGATACGCAGTATTTT; d_call: NA; v_call: TRBV5-1; j_call: TRBJ2-3; clone_size: NA
cdr3_aa: CASSPDGGPYEQYF; cdr3_nt: TGTGCCAGCAGCCCGGACGGTGGACCCTACGAGCAGTACTTC; d_call: NA; v_call: TRBV5-4; j_call: TRBJ2-7; clone_size: NA
cdr3_aa: CASRIAEGGNTIYF; cdr3_nt: TGTGCCAGCAGGATCGCGGAAGGGGGAAACACCATATATTTT; d_call: NA; v_call: TRBV27; j_call: TRBJ1-3; clone_size: NA
cdr3_aa: CASSLVFGTEAFF; cdr3_nt: TGTGCCAGCAGCTTAGTGTTCGGCACTGAAGCTTTCTTT; d_call: NA; v_call: TRBV11-3; j_call: TRBJ1-1; clone_size: NA
cdr3_aa: CASSNFLGKETQYF; cdr3_nt: TGTGCCAGCAGCAATTTCTTAGGGAAAGAGACCCAGTACTTC; d_call: NA; v_call: TRBV27; j_call: TRBJ2-5; clone_size: NA
cdr3_aa: CASSRERPGMNTEAFF; cdr3_nt: TGTGCCAGCAGTCGCGAAAGACCGGGAATGAACACTGAAGCTTTCTTT; d_call: NA; v_call: TRBV2; j_call: TRBJ1-1; clone_size: few
cdr3_aa: CASSIGSSYEQYF; cdr3_nt: TGTGCCAGTAGTATAGGGAGTTCCTACGAGCAGTACTTC; d_call: NA; v_call: TRBV19; j_call: TRBJ2-7; clone_size: NA
cdr3_aa: CASSEGSGQGATNYGYTF; cdr3_nt: TGTGCCAGCAGTGAAGGTTCGGGACAGGGGGCGACGAACTATGGCTACACCTTC; d_call: TRBD1; v_call: TRBV2; j_call: TRBJ1-2; clone_size: NA
cdr3_aa: CASSQDSSNQPQHF; cdr3_nt: TGCGCCAGCAGCCAAGACAGTAGCAATCAGCCCCAGCATTTT; d_call: NA; v_call: TRBV4-1; j_call: TRBJ1-5; clone_size: NA
cdr3_aa: CSAGWGFGTEAFF; cdr3_nt: TGCAGCGCCGGATGGGGGTTTGGGACTGAAGCTTTCTTT; d_call: NA; v_call: TRBV29-1; j_call: TRBJ1-1; clone_size: NA
cdr3_aa: CASSIVVTALNTEAFF; cdr3_nt: TGTGCCAGTAGTATAGTAGTGACAGCCTTGAACACTGAAGCTTTCTTT; d_call: NA; v_call: TRBV19; j_call: TRBJ1-1; clone_size: NA
cdr3_aa: CASATQGADQPQHF; cdr3_nt: TGTGCCAGCGCCACACAGGGGGCCGATCAGCCCCAGCATTTT; d_call: TRBD1; v_call: TRBV5-5; j_call: TRBJ1-5; clone_size: NA
cdr3_aa: CASSSTTDKGTTYEQYF; cdr3_nt: TGTGCCAGCAGTTCAACCACCGACAAGGGAACCACCTACGAGCAGTACTTC; d_call: NA; v_call: TRBV27; j_call: TRBJ2-7; clone_size: NA
cdr3_aa: CASSLLLPSSYNEQFF; cdr3_nt: TGTGCCAGCAGTTTATTGCTACCGAGCTCCTACAATGAGCAGTTCTTC; d_call: NA; v_call: TRBV27; j_call: TRBJ2-1; clone_size: few
cdr3_aa: CASSSRTAQAKNIQYF; cdr3_nt: TGTGCCAGCAGTTCTCGGACAGCCCAAGCCAAAAACATTCAGTACTTC; d_call: NA; v_call: TRBV27; j_call: TRBJ2-4; clone_size: NA
cdr3_aa: CASSFPRDRGGNEQFF; cdr3_nt: TGTGCCAGCAGCTTCCCACGGGACAGGGGTGGGAATGAGCAGTTCTTC; d_call: TRBD1; v_call: TRBV11-2; j_call: TRBJ2-1; clone_size: once
cdr3_aa: CASREIADPYNEQFF; cdr3_nt: TGTGCCAGCAGGGAGATAGCGGATCCCTACAATGAGCAGTTCTTC; d_call: NA; v_call: TRBV2; j_call: TRBJ2-1; clone_size: NA
cdr3_aa: CASSLQGGNF; cdr3_nt: TGCGCCAGCAGCTTACAGGGCGGGAATTTT; d_call: NA; v_call: TRBV5-1; j_call: TRBJ2-3; clone_size: NA
cdr3_aa: CASREDVAKNIQYF; cdr3_nt: TGTGCCAGCAGAGAGGATGTAGCCAAAAACATTCAGTACTTC; d_call: NA; v_call: TRBV27; j_call: TRBJ2-4; clone_size: NA
cdr3_aa: CASSPRYGISYEQYF; cdr3_nt: TGTGCCAGCAGCCCGCGCTATGGAATCTCCTACGAGCAGTACTTC; d_call: NA; v_call: TRBV7-6; j_call: TRBJ2-7; clone_size: NA
cdr3_aa: CAISGTEVGNTEAFF; cdr3_nt: TGTGCCATCTCCGGGACAGAGGTGGGAAACACTGAAGCTTTCTTT; d_call: TRBD1; v_call: TRBV10-3; j_call: TRBJ1-1; clone_size: once
cdr3_aa: CASSIGQGYPPQHF; cdr3_nt: TGTGCCAGTAGTATAGGACAGGGCTATCCGCCCCAGCATTTT; d_call: TRBD1; v_call: TRBV19; j_call: TRBJ1-5; clone_size: NA
cdr3_aa: CASSVPSGGISSYEQYF; cdr3_nt: TGCGCCAGCAGTGTTCCTAGCGGGGGGATCAGCTCCTACGAGCAGTACTTC; d_call: TRBD2; v_call: TRBV10-2; j_call: TRBJ2-7; clone_size: NA
cdr3_aa: CASPRIRGDYGYTF; cdr3_nt: TGTGCCAGTCCTCGTATACGAGGGGATTATGGCTACACCTTC; d_call: NA; v_call: TRBV2; j_call: TRBJ1-2; clone_size: NA
cdr3_aa: CASSWATTYEQYF; cdr3_nt: TGCGCCAGCAGCTGGGCAACTACCTACGAGCAGTACTTC; d_call: NA; v_call: TRBV5-1; j_call: TRBJ2-7; clone_size: NA
cdr3_aa: CASSPRTDMNTEAFF; cdr3_nt: TGTGCCAGCAGCCCACGGACAGACATGAACACTGAAGCTTTCTTT; d_call: NA; v_call: TRBV11-2; j_call: TRBJ1-1; clone_size: NA
cdr3_aa: CASSIIGGGAYGEQFF; cdr3_nt: TGTGCCAGTAGTATAATAGGCGGGGGAGCGTATGGTGAGCAGTTCTTC; d_call: TRBD2; v_call: TRBV19; j_call: TRBJ2-1; clone_size: once
cdr3_aa: CASSIGTSRTDTQYF; cdr3_nt: TGTGCCAGTAGTATAGGTACCTCCCGGACAGATACGCAGTATTTT; d_call: NA; v_call: TRBV19; j_call: TRBJ2-3; clone_size: NA
cdr3_aa: CASSSPLGPGGDYGYTF; cdr3_nt: TGTGCCAGCAGCTCCCCCCTAGGACCCGGTGGCGACTATGGCTACACCTTC; d_call: NA; v_call: TRBV9; j_call: TRBJ1-2; clone_size: NA
cdr3_aa: CASTNRGQNYGYTF; cdr3_nt: TGTGCCAGCACCAACAGGGGGCAGAACTATGGCTACACCTTC; d_call: TRBD1; v_call: TRBV6-5; j_call: TRBJ1-2; clone_size: few
cdr3_aa: CASSYSTSASTDTQYF; cdr3_nt: TGTGCCAGCAGTTACTCGACTTCAGCCAGCACAGATACGCAGTATTTT; d_call: NA; v_call: TRBV6-6; j_call: TRBJ2-3; clone_size: NA
cdr3_aa: CASSPGRGAGYTF; cdr3_nt: TGTGCCAGCAGCCCCGGGAGGGGGGCAGGCTACACCTTC; d_call: NA; v_call: TRBV13; j_call: TRBJ1-2; clone_size: NA